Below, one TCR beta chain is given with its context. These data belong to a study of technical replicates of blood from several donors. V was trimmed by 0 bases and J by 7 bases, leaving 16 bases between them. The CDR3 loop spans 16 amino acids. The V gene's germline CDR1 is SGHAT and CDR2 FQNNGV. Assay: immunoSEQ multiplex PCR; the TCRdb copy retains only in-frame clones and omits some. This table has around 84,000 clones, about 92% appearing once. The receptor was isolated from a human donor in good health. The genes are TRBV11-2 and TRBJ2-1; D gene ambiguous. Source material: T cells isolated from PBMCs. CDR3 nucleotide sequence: TGTGCCAGCAGCTTAGATATGTCGGGTAGTCGGAATGAGCAGTTCTTC. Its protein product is CASSLDMSGSRNEQFF. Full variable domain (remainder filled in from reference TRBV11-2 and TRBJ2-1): EAGVAQSPRYKIIEKRQSVAFWCNPISGHATLYWYQQILGQGPKLLIQFQNNGVVDDSQLPKDRFSAERLKGVDSTLKIQPAKLEDSAVYLCASSLDMSGSRNEQFFGPGTRLTVL.